Sequencing of this TCR beta chain was carried out in a study of blood T cell repertoires in COVID-19. Study-wide background: Acute-phase and convalescent COVID-19 samples originated in the United States, Italy and Spain. T cells, B-cell-depleted T cells, or PBMCs provided the cDNA or gDNA that served as material.

The sample holds one count of this clone. Per the authors' pipeline: Using reference gene primer amplification, nucleated cell counts were estimated. Sequenced by immunoSEQ multiplex PCR; TCRdb stores in-frame clones only, minus some. The D gene and trimming were derived from the DNA, and the V and J assignments and clone size from that table. The repertoire includes around 88,000 clones, 90% of them detected once, and over 1.5% sits in the top ten. The germline V gene has CDR1 SGHVS and CDR2 FQNEAQ. The CDR3 is 20 residues long. J lost 4 bases, V lost 5 bases, and 20 bases had no gene match. Sequenced: peripheral blood. The TCR was taken from a man in his fifties or sixties with acute or convalescent COVID-19. V usage is TRBV7-8 and J usage is TRBJ2-7; TRBD2 agrees at 13 bases. In nucleotides, the CDR3 is TGTGCCAGCAGCCCAACACTTAGGGGTACGCGGACTAGCGGGAGTTACGAGCAGTACTTC. Translating it yields CASSPTLRGTRTSGSYEQYF.